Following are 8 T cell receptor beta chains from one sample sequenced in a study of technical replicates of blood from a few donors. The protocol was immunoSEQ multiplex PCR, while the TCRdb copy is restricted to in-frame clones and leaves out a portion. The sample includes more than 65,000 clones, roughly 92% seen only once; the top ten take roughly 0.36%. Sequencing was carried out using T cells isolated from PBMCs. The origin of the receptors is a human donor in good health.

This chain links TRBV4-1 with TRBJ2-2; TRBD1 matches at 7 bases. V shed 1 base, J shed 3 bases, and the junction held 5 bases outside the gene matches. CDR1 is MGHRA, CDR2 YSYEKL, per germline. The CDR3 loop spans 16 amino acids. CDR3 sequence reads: CASSQGNRGYTGELFF. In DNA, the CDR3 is TGCGCCAGCAGCCAAGGGAACAGGGGATACACCGGGGAGCTGTTTTTT.

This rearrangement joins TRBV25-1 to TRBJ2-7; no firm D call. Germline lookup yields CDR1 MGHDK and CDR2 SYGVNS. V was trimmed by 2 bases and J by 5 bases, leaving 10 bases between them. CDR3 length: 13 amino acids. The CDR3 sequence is CASSEPQFHEQYF. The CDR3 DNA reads TGTGCCAGCAGTGAACCACAATTCCACGAGCAGTACTTC.

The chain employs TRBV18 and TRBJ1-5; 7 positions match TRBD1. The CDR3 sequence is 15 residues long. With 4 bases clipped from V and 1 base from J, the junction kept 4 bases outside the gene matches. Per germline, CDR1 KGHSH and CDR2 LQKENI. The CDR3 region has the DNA TGTGCCAGCTCACTTACAGGGGACAGCAATCAGCCCCAGCATTTT. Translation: CASSLTGDSNQPQHF.

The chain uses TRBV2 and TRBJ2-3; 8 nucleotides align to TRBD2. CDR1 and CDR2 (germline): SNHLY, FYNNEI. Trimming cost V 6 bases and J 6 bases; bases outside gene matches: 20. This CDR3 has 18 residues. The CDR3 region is CASSEPALGTSTRDTQYF. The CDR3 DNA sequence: TGTGCCAGCAGCGAACCCGCACTCGGGACTAGTACAAGGGATACGCAGTATTTT.

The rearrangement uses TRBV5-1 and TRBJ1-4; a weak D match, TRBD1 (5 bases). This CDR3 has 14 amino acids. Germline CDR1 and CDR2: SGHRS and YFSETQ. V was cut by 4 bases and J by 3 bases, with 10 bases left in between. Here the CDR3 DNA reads TGCGCCAGCAGCCGGGGGGACCCTAATGAAAAACTGTTTTTT. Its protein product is CASSRGDPNEKLFF. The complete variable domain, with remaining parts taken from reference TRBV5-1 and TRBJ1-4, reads KAGVTQTPRYLIKTRGQQVTLSCSPISGHRSVSWYQQTPGQGLQFLFEYFSETQRNKGNFPGRFSGRQFSNSRSEMNVSTLELGDSALYLCASSRGDPNEKLFFGSGTQLSVL.

The CDR3 region is CASSHPGTDSYEQYF. The CDR3, as DNA: TGTGCCAGCAGCCACCCCGGGACAGATTCCTACGAGCAGTACTTC. V gene TRBV14 combines with J gene TRBJ2-7, with 7 positions matching TRBD1. This CDR3 spans 15 amino acids. Germline CDR1 SGHDN, CDR2 FVKESK. V lost 3 bases to trimming and J lost 1 base; unmatched junction nucleotides: 6.

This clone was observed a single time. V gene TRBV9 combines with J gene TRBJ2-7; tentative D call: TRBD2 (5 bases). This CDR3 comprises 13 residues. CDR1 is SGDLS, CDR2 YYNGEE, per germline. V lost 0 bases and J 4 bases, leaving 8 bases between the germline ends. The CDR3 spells CASSVEADYEQYF. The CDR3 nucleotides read TGTGCCAGCAGCGTAGAAGCGGATTACGAGCAGTACTTC.

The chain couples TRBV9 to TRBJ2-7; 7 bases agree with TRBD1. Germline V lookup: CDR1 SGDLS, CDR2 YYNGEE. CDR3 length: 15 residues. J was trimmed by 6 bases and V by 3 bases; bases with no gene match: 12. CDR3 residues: CASSARSGGAAEQYF. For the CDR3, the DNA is TGTGCCAGCAGCGCCCGATCAGGGGGAGCGGCCGAGCAGTACTTC.